The rows below give T cell receptor beta chains drawn from one sample of a study of shared clonotypes between healthy human individuals. TCRdb keeps only in-frame clones here, not all; method: immunoSEQ multiplex PCR. The table lists some 2,500,000 clones, approximately 93% of them singletons. Sequencing used naive CD4+ T cells from PBMCs. All receptors derive from a man younger than 35 in good health. Some clones in this sample may be carry-over from other donors' samples. Each CDR3 is given with its conserved first and last residue. Fields, in order: clone size, CDR3 length, D gene, J gene, V gene, CDR3 protein, CDR3 DNA. The D gene is left open where the match is weak. Rows give clone size only sometimes, using once, few, many, or a class for an expanded clone.

abundance: -; len: 15; d_gene: -; j_gene: TRBJ1-3; v_gene: TRBV6-6; CDR3aa: CASRPGLSSGNTIYF; CDR3nt: TGTGCCAGCAGGCCTGGACTGAGCTCTGGAAACACCATATATTTT
abundance: -; len: 13; d_gene: -; j_gene: TRBJ1-1; v_gene: TRBV30; CDR3aa: CATQQGPGAEAFF; CDR3nt: TGTGCCACCCAACAGGGCCCCGGCGCTGAAGCTTTCTTT
abundance: -; len: 14; d_gene: -; j_gene: TRBJ2-5; v_gene: TRBV9; CDR3aa: CASSEQAIQETQYF; CDR3nt: TGTGCCAGCAGCGAGCAAGCGATACAAGAGACCCAGTACTTC
abundance: once; len: 14; d_gene: -; j_gene: TRBJ2-7; v_gene: TRBV6-1; CDR3aa: CASIRTGPKGEQYF; CDR3nt: TGTGCCAGCATCCGAACAGGGCCTAAGGGCGAGCAGTACTTC
abundance: -; len: 16; d_gene: TRBD2; j_gene: TRBJ2-3; v_gene: TRBV5-1; CDR3aa: CASSTGLAGVADTQYF; CDR3nt: TGCGCCAGCAGCACGGGACTAGCGGGAGTCGCAGATACGCAGTATTTT
abundance: -; len: 14; d_gene: -; j_gene: TRBJ2-7; v_gene: TRBV5-1; CDR3aa: CASSGRGTAYEQYF; CDR3nt: TGCGCCAGCAGCGGACGCGGGACAGCGTACGAGCAGTACTTC
abundance: -; len: 15; d_gene: -; j_gene: TRBJ2-7; v_gene: TRBV21-1; CDR3aa: CASSKARAGLGEQYF; CDR3nt: TGTGCCAGCAGCAAAGCAAGGGCAGGCCTGGGGGAGCAGTACTTC
abundance: -; len: 18; d_gene: -; j_gene: TRBJ2-5; v_gene: TRBV5-1; CDR3aa: CASSRRGLQAGGQETQYF; CDR3nt: TGCGCCAGCAGCCGCCGGGGGCTTCAAGCCGGGGGACAAGAGACCCAGTACTTC
abundance: -; len: 13; d_gene: -; j_gene: TRBJ1-6; v_gene: TRBV6-5; CDR3aa: CASSRGSDSPLHF; CDR3nt: TGTGCCAGCAGCCGAGGGTCCGACTCACCCCTCCACTTT
abundance: -; len: 17; d_gene: -; j_gene: TRBJ2-7; v_gene: TRBV11-3; CDR3aa: CASSSRDAWTEVYEQYF; CDR3nt: TGTGCCAGCAGCTCCCGGGACGCCTGGACTGAAGTCTACGAGCAGTACTTC
abundance: -; len: 12; d_gene: -; j_gene: TRBJ1-1; v_gene: TRBV11-2; CDR3aa: CASRPEGTEAFF; CDR3nt: TGTGCCAGCAGACCCGAGGGCACTGAAGCTTTCTTT
abundance: -; len: 14; d_gene: TRBD2; j_gene: TRBJ2-3; v_gene: TRBV28; CDR3aa: CASSLFGGTDTQYF; CDR3nt: TGTGCCAGCAGTCTCTTCGGGGGGACAGATACGCAGTATTTT
abundance: -; len: 14; d_gene: -; j_gene: TRBJ1-2; v_gene: TRBV4-3; CDR3aa: CASSLTGTVYGYTF; CDR3nt: TGCGCCAGCAGCCTAACAGGGACGGTCTATGGCTACACCTTC
abundance: once; len: 15; d_gene: -; j_gene: TRBJ2-7; v_gene: TRBV5-4; CDR3aa: CASSPGGLKNYEQYF; CDR3nt: TGTGCCAGCAGCCCCGGAGGCCTAAAAAACTACGAGCAGTACTTC
abundance: -; len: 11; d_gene: -; j_gene: TRBJ1-2; v_gene: TRBV19; CDR3aa: CASSIRGVYTF; CDR3nt: TGTGCCAGTAGTATAAGGGGCGTCTACACCTTC
abundance: -; len: 14; d_gene: TRBD1; j_gene: TRBJ2-1; v_gene: TRBV5-4; CDR3aa: CASSLEQGVREQFF; CDR3nt: TGTGCCAGCAGCTTGGAACAGGGGGTACGGGAGCAGTTCTTC
abundance: -; len: 15; d_gene: TRBD1; j_gene: TRBJ1-5; v_gene: TRBV7-6; CDR3aa: CASSSDRGLGQPQHF; CDR3nt: TGTGCCAGCAGCTCGGACAGGGGGCTAGGGCAGCCCCAGCATTTT
abundance: -; len: 16; d_gene: TRBD1; j_gene: TRBJ2-7; v_gene: TRBV11-2; CDR3aa: CASSLGWGRGSDEQYF; CDR3nt: TGTGCCAGCAGCTTAGGATGGGGCAGGGGGTCCGACGAGCAGTACTTC
abundance: -; len: 13; d_gene: TRBD1; j_gene: TRBJ1-2; v_gene: TRBV28; CDR3aa: CASDPRTGYGYTF; CDR3nt: TGTGCCAGCGATCCACGGACAGGGTATGGCTACACCTTC
abundance: -; len: 19; d_gene: TRBD1; j_gene: TRBJ2-1; v_gene: TRBV7-9; CDR3aa: CASSHPGQGAKSSYNEQFF; CDR3nt: TGTGCCAGCAGCCATCCTGGACAGGGGGCTAAAAGCTCCTACAATGAGCAGTTCTTC
abundance: -; len: 16; d_gene: -; j_gene: TRBJ2-3; v_gene: TRBV9; CDR3aa: CASSPSSGAVPDTQYF; CDR3nt: TGTGCCAGCAGTCCCTCGTCGGGGGCCGTCCCAGATACGCAGTATTTT
abundance: -; len: 13; d_gene: -; j_gene: TRBJ2-2; v_gene: TRBV28; CDR3aa: CASSYANTGELFF; CDR3nt: TGTGCCAGCAGTTATGCCAACACCGGGGAGCTGTTTTTT
abundance: -; len: 15; d_gene: TRBD1; j_gene: TRBJ2-3; v_gene: TRBV9; CDR3aa: CASSTDRGDTDTQYF; CDR3nt: TGTGCCAGCAGCACGGACAGGGGGGACACAGATACGCAGTATTTT
abundance: once; len: 15; d_gene: -; j_gene: TRBJ1-1; v_gene: TRBV18; CDR3aa: CASSDSGLSNTEVFF; CDR3nt: TGTGCCAGCTCAGATTCGGGACTCTCGAACACTGAAGTTTTCTTT
abundance: -; len: 14; d_gene: -; j_gene: TRBJ1-2; v_gene: TRBV30; CDR3aa: CAWSPGPQGGGYTF; CDR3nt: TGTGCCTGGAGTCCAGGTCCCCAGGGAGGTGGCTACACCTTC
abundance: -; len: 15; d_gene: TRBD2; j_gene: TRBJ2-7; v_gene: TRBV28; CDR3aa: CASTLSGRRPYEQYF; CDR3nt: TGTGCCAGCACGCTAAGCGGGAGGCGTCCCTACGAGCAGTACTTC
abundance: -; len: 13; d_gene: -; j_gene: TRBJ1-1; v_gene: TRBV29-1; CDR3aa: CSGSGLRDTSSFF; CDR3nt: TGCAGCGGATCGGGCCTTCGGGACACTTCGTCTTTCTTT
abundance: -; len: 16; d_gene: TRBD1; j_gene: TRBJ1-3; v_gene: TRBV5-8; CDR3aa: CASSKRDRGFGNTIYF; CDR3nt: TGTGCCAGCAGCAAAAGGGACAGGGGATTCGGAAACACCATATATTTT
abundance: -; len: 15; d_gene: -; j_gene: TRBJ2-6; v_gene: TRBV2; CDR3aa: CASDVVDSGANVLTF; CDR3nt: TGTGCCAGCGACGTCGTGGACTCTGGGGCCAACGTCCTGACTTTC
abundance: -; len: 15; d_gene: -; j_gene: TRBJ2-5; v_gene: TRBV19; CDR3aa: CASSRAGSVGETQYF; CDR3nt: TGTGCCAGTAGTCGTGCGGGGAGCGTAGGGGAGACCCAGTACTTC
abundance: -; len: 15; d_gene: -; j_gene: TRBJ1-4; v_gene: TRBV28; CDR3aa: CASSLWGQGVEKLFF; CDR3nt: TGTGCCAGCAGTTTATGGGGGCAGGGAGTTGAAAAACTGTTTTTT
abundance: few; len: 13; d_gene: -; j_gene: TRBJ1-1; v_gene: TRBV2; CDR3aa: CASTQSPNTEAFF; CDR3nt: TGTGCCAGCACCCAGTCTCCGAACACTGAAGCTTTCTTT
abundance: -; len: 15; d_gene: -; j_gene: TRBJ2-7; v_gene: TRBV9; CDR3aa: CASSVEGGARHEQYF; CDR3nt: TGTGCCAGCAGCGTAGAGGGTGGGGCGAGGCACGAGCAGTACTTC
abundance: -; len: 14; d_gene: -; j_gene: TRBJ2-7; v_gene: TRBV19; CDR3aa: CASSISGLSYEQYF; CDR3nt: TGTGCCAGTAGTATTTCAGGGCTATCCTACGAGCAGTACTTC
abundance: -; len: 17; d_gene: TRBD2; j_gene: TRBJ2-1; v_gene: TRBV5-1; CDR3aa: CASKKLGTSGRRDEQFF; CDR3nt: TGCGCCAGCAAAAAGTTGGGGACTAGCGGGAGGCGGGATGAGCAGTTCTTC
abundance: -; len: 12; d_gene: -; j_gene: TRBJ1-2; v_gene: TRBV6-5; CDR3aa: CASKRGNYGYTF; CDR3nt: TGTGCCAGCAAACGGGGTAACTATGGCTACACCTTC
abundance: -; len: 16; d_gene: TRBD2; j_gene: TRBJ2-1; v_gene: TRBV18; CDR3aa: CASSPLAGVSYNEQFF; CDR3nt: TGTGCCAGCTCACCATTAGCGGGAGTCTCCTACAATGAGCAGTTCTTC
abundance: -; len: 17; d_gene: TRBD2; j_gene: TRBJ2-2; v_gene: TRBV6-1; CDR3aa: CASSGVGLAGNTGELFF; CDR3nt: TGTGCCAGCAGTGGGGTGGGACTAGCGGGGAACACCGGGGAGCTGTTTTTT
abundance: -; len: 15; d_gene: -; j_gene: TRBJ1-3; v_gene: TRBV7-3; CDR3aa: CASSLSRGPGNTIYF; CDR3nt: TGTGCCAGCAGCTTATCCAGGGGTCCTGGAAACACCATATATTTT
abundance: -; len: 11; d_gene: TRBD1; j_gene: TRBJ1-1; v_gene: TRBV20-1; CDR3aa: CSASGGTEAFF; CDR3nt: TGCAGTGCCTCAGGGGGGACTGAAGCTTTCTTT
abundance: -; len: 13; d_gene: TRBD2; j_gene: TRBJ2-7; v_gene: TRBV30; CDR3aa: CAWSRLAGGEQYF; CDR3nt: TGTGCCTGGAGTAGACTAGCGGGAGGCGAGCAGTACTTC
abundance: -; len: 14; d_gene: -; j_gene: TRBJ2-2; v_gene: TRBV6-6; CDR3aa: CASSPGSVTGELFF; CDR3nt: TGTGCCAGCAGCCCGGGGAGCGTCACCGGGGAGCTGTTTTTT
abundance: -; len: 15; d_gene: -; j_gene: TRBJ2-1; v_gene: TRBV9; CDR3aa: CASSVEGDFLDEQFF; CDR3nt: TGTGCCAGCAGCGTCGAGGGGGACTTCCTCGATGAGCAGTTCTTC
abundance: -; len: 14; d_gene: -; j_gene: TRBJ1-1; v_gene: TRBV6-5; CDR3aa: CASSYAPDGFDAFF; CDR3nt: TGTGCCAGCAGTTACGCTCCCGATGGGTTTGATGCTTTCTTT
abundance: -; len: 14; d_gene: -; j_gene: TRBJ2-5; v_gene: TRBV30; CDR3aa: CAWSPTSLEETQYF; CDR3nt: TGTGCCTGGAGTCCCACCTCCTTAGAGGAGACCCAGTACTTC
abundance: -; len: 14; d_gene: TRBD1; j_gene: TRBJ2-1; v_gene: TRBV2; CDR3aa: CASNKQGAENEQFF; CDR3nt: TGTGCCAGCAATAAACAGGGGGCTGAGAATGAGCAGTTCTTC
abundance: few; len: 13; d_gene: -; j_gene: TRBJ1-1; v_gene: TRBV18; CDR3aa: CASSLRLNTEAFF; CDR3nt: TGTGCCAGCTCACTACGACTGAACACTGAAGCTTTCTTT
abundance: -; len: 13; d_gene: -; j_gene: TRBJ2-7; v_gene: TRBV25-1; CDR3aa: CASSRGSAYEQYF; CDR3nt: TGTGCCAGCAGTCGAGGGTCAGCCTACGAGCAGTACTTC
abundance: -; len: 14; d_gene: -; j_gene: TRBJ1-1; v_gene: TRBV28; CDR3aa: CASSPVGGVPEAFF; CDR3nt: TGTGCCAGCAGTCCGGTGGGGGGCGTTCCTGAAGCTTTCTTT
abundance: -; len: 16; d_gene: -; j_gene: TRBJ1-1; v_gene: TRBV30; CDR3aa: CAWSVTAGQGHTEAFF; CDR3nt: TGTGCCTGGAGTGTAACGGCGGGTCAGGGCCACACTGAAGCTTTCTTT